The source of this TCR beta chain is a study of PD-1 blockade in classical Hodgkin lymphoma. This clone occurred a few times. The sample's time point: newly diagnosed, previously untreated cHL patient sample. Comparison PBMCs came from previously untreated, newly diagnosed classical Hodgkin lymphoma patients. Assay: immunoSEQ multiplex PCR; the TCRdb copy retains only in-frame clones and omits some. The repertoire holds some 70,000 clones, over 90% seen once, with roughly 2.6% in the top ten. The specimen sequenced was peripheral blood mononuclear cells (PBMCs). This TCR was recovered from a human donor with classical Hodgkin lymphoma.

The CDR3 DNA is TGTGCCAGCAGTGTTTGGGGGGCAGGAACAGATACGCAGTATTTT. Its translation: CASSVWGAGTDTQYF. The V and J genes are TRBV2 and TRBJ2-3; perhaps D is TRBD1 or TRBD2 (6 bases each). Looked up from germline, CDR1 is SNHLY and CDR2 is FYNNEI. The CDR3 contains 15 residues. V lost 4 bases, J lost 3 bases, and 14 bases lay in between.